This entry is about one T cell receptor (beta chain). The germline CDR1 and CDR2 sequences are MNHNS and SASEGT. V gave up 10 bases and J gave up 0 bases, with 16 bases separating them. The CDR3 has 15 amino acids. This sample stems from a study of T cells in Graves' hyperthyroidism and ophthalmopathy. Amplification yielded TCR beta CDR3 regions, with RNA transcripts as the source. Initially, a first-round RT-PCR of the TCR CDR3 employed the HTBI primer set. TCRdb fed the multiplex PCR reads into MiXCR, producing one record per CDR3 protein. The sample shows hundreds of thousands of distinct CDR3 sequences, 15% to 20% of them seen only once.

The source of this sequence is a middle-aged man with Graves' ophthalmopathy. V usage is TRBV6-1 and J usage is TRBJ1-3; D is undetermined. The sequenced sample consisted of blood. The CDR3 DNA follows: TGTGCCACCTCTCCGCTGGAAGGCTCTGGAAACACCATATATTTT. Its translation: CATSPLEGSGNTIYF.